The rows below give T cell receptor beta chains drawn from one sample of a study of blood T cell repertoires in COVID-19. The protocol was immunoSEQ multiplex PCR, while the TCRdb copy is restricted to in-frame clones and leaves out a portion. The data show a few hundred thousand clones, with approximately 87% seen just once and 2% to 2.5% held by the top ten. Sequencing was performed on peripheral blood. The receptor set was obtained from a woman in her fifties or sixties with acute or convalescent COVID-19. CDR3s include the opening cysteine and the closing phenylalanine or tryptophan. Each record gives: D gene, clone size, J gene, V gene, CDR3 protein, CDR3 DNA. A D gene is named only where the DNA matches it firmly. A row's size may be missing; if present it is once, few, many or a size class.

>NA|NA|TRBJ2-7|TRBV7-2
CASSSHQALPSHF
TGTGCCAGCAGCTCACATCAAGCGCTCCCATCCCACTTC
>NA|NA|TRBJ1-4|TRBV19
CASQDRWIEKLFF
TGTGCCAGCCAGGACAGATGGATTGAAAAACTGTTTTTT
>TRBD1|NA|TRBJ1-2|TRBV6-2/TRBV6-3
CASSWDRPNLYGYTF
TGTGCCAGCAGCTGGGACAGGCCGAACCTCTATGGCTACACCTTC
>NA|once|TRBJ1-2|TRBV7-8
CASSLAEGGVGYTF
TGTGCCAGCAGCTTAGCGGAGGGAGGGGTTGGCTACACCTTC
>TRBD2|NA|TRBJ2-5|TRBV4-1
CASSLGAGALETQYF
TGCGCCAGCAGCCTTGGTGCGGGAGCGTTGGAGACCCAGTACTTC
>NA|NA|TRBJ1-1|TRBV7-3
CASSVEADTEAFF
TGTGCCAGCAGCGTAGAAGCGGACACTGAAGCTTTCTTT
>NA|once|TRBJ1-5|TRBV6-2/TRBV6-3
CASNPWEFNQPQHF
TGTGCCAGCAACCCATGGGAGTTCAATCAGCCCCAGCATTTT
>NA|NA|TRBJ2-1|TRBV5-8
CASSFRLQSSYNEQFF
TGTGCCAGCAGCTTCCGTCTACAGAGCTCCTACAATGAGCAGTTCTTC
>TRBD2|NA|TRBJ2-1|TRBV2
CASSETSPSGGSEQFF
TGTGCCAGCAGCGAGACGTCGCCTAGCGGGGGCAGTGAGCAGTTCTTC
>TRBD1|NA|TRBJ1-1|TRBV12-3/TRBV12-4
CASTSFGTGAFF
TGTGCCAGCACCTCCTTTGGGACAGGGGCTTTCTTT
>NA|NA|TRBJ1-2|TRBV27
CASRPTGGDGYTF
TGTGCCAGCAGACCGACAGGAGGCGATGGCTACACCTTC
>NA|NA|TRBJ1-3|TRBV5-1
CASSFGGIVGNTIYF
TGCGCCAGCAGCTTCGGGGGGATCGTTGGAAACACCATATATTTT
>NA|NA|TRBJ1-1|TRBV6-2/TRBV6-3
CASSYRQGNEAFF
TGTGCCAGCAGTTACAGGCAGGGCAATGAAGCTTTCTTT
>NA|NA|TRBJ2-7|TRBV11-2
CASSLLSSYEQYF
TGTGCCAGCAGCTTATTGTCCAGCTACGAGCAGTACTTC
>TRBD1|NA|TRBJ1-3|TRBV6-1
CASSEAAQGAFGNTIYF
TGTGCCAGCAGTGAAGCTGCACAGGGGGCTTTCGGAAACACCATATATTTT
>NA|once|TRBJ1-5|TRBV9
CASSPGLERGNQPQHF
TGTGCCAGCAGCCCCGGTCTCGAGAGGGGCAATCAGCCCCAGCATTTT
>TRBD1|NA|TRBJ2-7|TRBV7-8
CASSLRGQTSYEQYF
TGTGCCAGCAGCTTAAGGGGACAGACCTCCTACGAGCAGTACTTC
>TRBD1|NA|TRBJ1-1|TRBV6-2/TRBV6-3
CASSQRQGNTEAFF
TGTGCCAGCAGTCAGCGACAGGGGAACACTGAAGCTTTCTTT
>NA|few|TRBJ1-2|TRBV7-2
CASSFGTDIYGYTF
TGTGCCAGCAGCTTCGGCACAGATATCTATGGCTACACCTTC
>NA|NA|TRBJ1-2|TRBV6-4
CASSEGGQGSYGYTF
TGTGCCAGCAGTGAGGGCGGTCAGGGAAGCTATGGCTACACCTTC
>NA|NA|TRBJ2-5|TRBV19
CASSTILGGPQETQYF
TGTGCCAGTAGCACCATCCTCGGGGGGCCCCAAGAGACCCAGTACTTC
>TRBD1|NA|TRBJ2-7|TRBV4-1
CASSQGTGGGYEQYF
TGCGCCAGCAGCCAAGGGACAGGGGGCGGCTACGAGCAGTACTTC
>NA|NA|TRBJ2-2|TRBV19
CASSLNPGHRAGELFF
TGTGCCAGTAGCCTGAATCCGGGACACCGGGCCGGGGAGCTGTTTTTT
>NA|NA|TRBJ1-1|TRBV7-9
CASSLESEITEAFF
TGTGCCAGCAGCTTAGAATCAGAAATCACTGAAGCTTTCTTT
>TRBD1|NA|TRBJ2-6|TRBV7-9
CASSLGQGAGANVLTF
TGTGCCAGCAGCTTAGGACAGGGGGCTGGGGCCAACGTCCTGACTTTC
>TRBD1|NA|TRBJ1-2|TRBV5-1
CASSLVGQVYGYTF
TGCGCCAGCAGTTTGGTGGGACAGGTCTATGGCTACACCTTC
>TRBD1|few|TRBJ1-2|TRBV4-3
CASSQDPGQLGYTF
TGCGCCAGCAGCCAAGATCCGGGACAGCTGGGCTACACCTTC
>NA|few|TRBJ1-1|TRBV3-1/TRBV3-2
CASSASRYVTEAFF
TGTGCCAGCAGCGCGTCGCGGTACGTAACTGAAGCTTTCTTT
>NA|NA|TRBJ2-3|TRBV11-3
CASSSGDPTDTQYF
TGTGCCAGCAGCTCAGGGGATCCCACAGATACGCAGTATTTT
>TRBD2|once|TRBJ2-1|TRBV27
CASSVAGAGGNEQFF
TGTGCCAGCAGCGTAGCGGGAGCCGGGGGCAATGAGCAGTTCTTC
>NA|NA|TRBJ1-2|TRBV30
CAWKERANYGYTF
TGTGCCTGGAAGGAGAGGGCAAACTATGGCTACACCTTC
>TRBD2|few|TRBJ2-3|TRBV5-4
CASSLDGAGGLDTQYF
TGTGCCAGCAGCTTGGATGGGGCGGGGGGGCTGGATACGCAGTATTTT
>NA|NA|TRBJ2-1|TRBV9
CASSGLGGSSYNEQFF
TGTGCCAGCAGCGGACTTGGCGGAAGCTCCTACAATGAGCAGTTCTTC
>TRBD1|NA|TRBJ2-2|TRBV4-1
CASSHDRGVAGELFF
TGCGCCAGCAGCCACGACAGGGGAGTGGCCGGGGAGCTGTTTTTT
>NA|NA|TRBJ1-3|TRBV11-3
CASNAGAGNTIYF
TGTGCCAGCAATGCAGGGGCTGGAAACACCATATATTTT
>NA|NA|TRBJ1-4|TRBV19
CASSMSENEKLFF
TGTGCCAGTAGTATGTCCGAGAATGAAAAACTGTTTTTT
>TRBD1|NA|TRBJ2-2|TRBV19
CASSIGGQGAIAGELFF
TGTGCCAGTAGTATAGGGGGTCAGGGGGCAATCGCCGGGGAGCTGTTTTTT
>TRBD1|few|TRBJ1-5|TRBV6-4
CASSPTGTGEQPQHF
TGTGCCAGCAGCCCTACAGGGACAGGGGAACAGCCCCAGCATTTT
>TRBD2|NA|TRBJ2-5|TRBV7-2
CASSLVLAGGGEETQYF
TGTGCCAGCAGCTTAGTCCTAGCGGGAGGGGGGGAGGAGACCCAGTACTTC
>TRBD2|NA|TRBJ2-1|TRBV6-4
CASSDPAGGVSEQFF
TGTGCCAGCAGTGACCCCGCGGGAGGGGTTAGTGAGCAGTTCTTC
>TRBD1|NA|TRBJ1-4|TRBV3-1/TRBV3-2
CASSSGQGTFENEKLFF
TGTGCCAGCAGCTCCGGACAGGGCACGTTCGAAAATGAAAAACTGTTTTTT
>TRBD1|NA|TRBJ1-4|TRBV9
CASSVGDRANEKLFF
TGTGCCAGCAGCGTGGGGGACAGGGCTAATGAAAAACTGTTTTTT